This paragraph reports one T cell receptor beta chain. The antigen is not known. The sample belongs to a study of T cells after yellow fever vaccination. Study overall: Libraries from low-cell-number fractions were prepared with the SMART-Seq v4 Ultra Low Input RNA kit. General observations from the study: Abundant clonotypes from the bulk population could contaminate FACS-sorted repertoires.

They built TCR cDNA with 5'RACE template switching, a step that put in a universal primer site and UMIs. Using its own MiXCR run on the 5' RACE reads, TCRdb lists one record per CDR3 protein. Among fewer than 400,000 distinct CDR3 sequences, under 7.5% were seen once, and the ten largest hold 14% to 15%. V lost 1 base and J 2 bases, leaving 15 bases between the germline ends. This CDR3 contains 17 residues. Germline V gene sequence: CDR1 LNHDA, CDR2 SQIVND (reference sequence). Sequencing used PBMCs, obtained 5 days after the yellow fever booster vaccination. The source of this sequence is a man under 40 who received the YFV17D yellow fever vaccine. The gene calls are TRBV19 and TRBJ1-5; possibly TRBD1 for D (6 bases). CDR3 amino acids: CASSIVGRPGGNQPQHF. CDR3 DNA: TGTGCCAGTAGTATAGTTGGACGCCCAGGGGGCAATCAGCCCCAGCATTTT.